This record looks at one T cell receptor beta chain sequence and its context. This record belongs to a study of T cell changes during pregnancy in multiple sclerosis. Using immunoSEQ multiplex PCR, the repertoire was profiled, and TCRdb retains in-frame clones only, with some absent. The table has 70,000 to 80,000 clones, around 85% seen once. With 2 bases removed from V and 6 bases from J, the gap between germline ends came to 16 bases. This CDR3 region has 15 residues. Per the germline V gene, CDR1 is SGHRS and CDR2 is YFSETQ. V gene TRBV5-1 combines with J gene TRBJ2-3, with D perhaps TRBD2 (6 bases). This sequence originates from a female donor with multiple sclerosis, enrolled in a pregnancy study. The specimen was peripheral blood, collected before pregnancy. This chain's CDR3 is CASSFATGETDTQYF. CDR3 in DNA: TGCGCCAGCAGCTTCGCAACGGGAGAAACGGATACGCAGTATTTT.